A selection of T cell receptor beta chains follows, all from one sample in a study of T cells in Graves' hyperthyroidism and ophthalmopathy. TCRdb re-analysed the multiplex PCR reads in MiXCR, keeping a single row per CDR3 protein. This table has roughly 630,000 distinct CDR3 sequences, roughly 14% appearing once. Specimen: blood. These receptors were collected from a woman aged 25 to 39 with Graves' hyperthyroidism. CDR3s include the opening cysteine and the closing phenylalanine or tryptophan. D genes are given only for firm matches. Size values are once, few and many counts, or a class for expanded clones, and some rows have none.

clone size,D gene,V gene,J gene,CDR3 DNA,CDR3 protein
many,.,TRBV5-5,TRBJ2-1,TGTGCCAGCAGCTTACAGACTAGTCTGACTGAGCAGTTCTTC,CASSLQTSLTEQFF
many,TRBD1,TRBV20-1,TRBJ1-1,TGCAGTGCGACAGGGGGCAGGAAGATTGAAGCTTTCTTT,CSATGGRKIEAFF
.,.,TRBV4-2,TRBJ2-7,TGTGCCAGCAGCCCCACGGGTGTTACCTACGAGCAGTACTTC,CASSPTGVTYEQYF
.,TRBD1,TRBV14,TRBJ1-2,TGTGCCAGCAGCCGCTTAGATCAGGACAGGGACGGCTACACCTTC,CASSRLDQDRDGYTF
many,.,TRBV24-1,TRBJ2-3,TGTGCCACCAGTGATGGGTTCGTGGGAAACACAGATACGCAGTATTTT,CATSDGFVGNTDTQYF
many,.,TRBV7-2,TRBJ2-5,TGTGCCAGCAGCGGTACTCAGGGTGAGGGCCAAGAGACCCAGTACTTC,CASSGTQGEGQETQYF
many,TRBD1,TRBV28,TRBJ2-7,TGTGCCAGCAGTTTTTCGACAGGGGGGACCTCCTACGAGCAGTACTTC,CASSFSTGGTSYEQYF
.,TRBD1,TRBV12-5,TRBJ2-7,TGTGCTAGTGGTTTGGGACAGGGGGCCGGGCAGTACTTC,CASGLGQGAGQYF
many,TRBD1,TRBV2,TRBJ2-1,TGTGCCGGTACAGGGGCCAATGAGCAGTTCTTC,CAGTGANEQFF
.,.,TRBV7-2,TRBJ1-6,TGTGCCAGCAGCTCAGTACGCGGGGAATCACCCCTCCACTTT,CASSSVRGESPLHF
many,.,TRBV7-6,TRBJ2-7,TGTGCCAGCAGCTTATCTGCAGGGATCACCTACGAGCAGTACTTC,CASSLSAGITYEQYF
.,.,TRBV6-1,TRBJ1-4,TGTGCCAGCAGCCCCAGGGGACTTGATAATGAAAAACTGTTTTTT,CASSPRGLDNEKLFF
.,.,TRBV4-2,TRBJ2-7,TGTGCCAGCAGCCAACCCACGGGCTCTGTTACCTACGAGCAGTACTTC,CASSQPTGSVTYEQYF
many,TRBD2,TRBV27,TRBJ2-1,TGTGCCAGCAGTTTTCGGGCGGGAGGGCCCTACAATGAGCAGTTCTTC,CASSFRAGGPYNEQFF
.,TRBD2,TRBV12-3/TRBV12-4,TRBJ2-1,TGTGCCAGCAGTCCCATAACTAGCGGCACCTACAATGAGCAGTTCTTC,CASSPITSGTYNEQFF
many,TRBD2,TRBV20-1,TRBJ2-3,TGCAGTGCTCCCGGGAGGGACACAGATACGCAGTATTTT,CSAPGRDTDTQYF
many,TRBD2,TRBV5-1,TRBJ2-7,TGCGCCAGCAGCTTGGCGTTAGCGGGAGCCTACGAGCAGTACTTC,CASSLALAGAYEQYF
.,.,TRBV6-5,TRBJ2-7,TGTGCCAGCAGTTACCTAGCTAGCTACAACGAGCAGTACTTC,CASSYLASYNEQYF
.,.,TRBV12-3/TRBV12-4,TRBJ1-6,TGTGCCAGCAGGTCTATGAATTCACCCCTCCACTTT,CASRSMNSPLHF
few,.,TRBV6-1,TRBJ1-4,TGTGCCAGCAGTTCTAGCGCCCCCGAAAAACTGTTTTTT,CASSSSAPEKLFF
.,TRBD2,TRBV4-1,TRBJ2-2,TGCGCCAGCAGCGGCATTGCTAGTCCCTTACTAGCGGGAGGGAGGAACACCGGGGAGCTGTTTTTT,CASSGIASPLLAGGRNTGELFF
few,.,TRBV12-3/TRBV12-4,TRBJ1-4,TGTGCCAGCAGTTTAGGAGCGGGGGGCGGTGAAAAACTGTTTTTT,CASSLGAGGGEKLFF
once,.,TRBV6-5,TRBJ1-2,TGTGCCAGCAGTTACGGACGGGGCTACACCTTC,CASSYGRGYTF
many,TRBD2,TRBV12-3/TRBV12-4,TRBJ2-1,TGTGCCAGCAGACCTAGCGGGAGGCTTAACTACAATGAGCAGTTCTTC,CASRPSGRLNYNEQFF
.,TRBD1,TRBV6-1,TRBJ1-2,TGTGCCAGCAGGGAAGGGCGCGGGACAGGGGTCGCGGTGGGGGGCTACACCTTC,CASREGRGTGVAVGGYTF
.,TRBD2,TRBV20-1,TRBJ2-4,TGCAGTGCTAACCCGGGACTAGCGGGAGCGAGGGCCAAAAACATTCAGTACTTC,CSANPGLAGARAKNIQYF
.,TRBD1,TRBV19,TRBJ2-1,TGTGCCAGTACCTTCGGACAGGGGAGGAACAATGAGCAGTTCTTC,CASTFGQGRNNEQFF
.,TRBD2,TRBV5-1,TRBJ2-5,TGCGCCAGCAGACGGGGACTAGCGGGAGCCAGCGGACAGTACTTC,CASRRGLAGASGQYF
many,.,TRBV28,TRBJ1-5,TGTGCCAGCAGTTTTCGGAATCAGCCCCAGCATTTT,CASSFRNQPQHF
many,.,TRBV27,TRBJ1-4,TGTGCCAGCAGTCCCCAGGGCTTGAAAGGGGGAAAACTGTTTTTT,CASSPQGLKGGKLFF
.,TRBD1,TRBV14,TRBJ2-7,TGTGCCAGCAGCGCGGGACAGGGAGCGAACTACGAGCAGTACTTC,CASSAGQGANYEQYF
many,.,TRBV6-1,TRBJ2-3,TGTGCCAGCAGTGAGGTGCGTTCCCCCACAGATACGCAGTATTTT,CASSEVRSPTDTQYF
.,TRBD1,TRBV19,TRBJ1-5,TGTGCCAGTAGTGCCGACAGGGGGCGCGTTGGCAATCAGCCCCAGCATTTT,CASSADRGRVGNQPQHF
few,TRBD2,TRBV11-3,TRBJ2-5,TGTGCCGGCAGCCAAGGACTAGCGGGAGTACAGTACTTC,CAGSQGLAGVQYF
.,.,TRBV2,TRBJ2-3,TGTGCCAGCCGTACAGGGGGGGGCACAGATACGCAGTATTTT,CASRTGGGTDTQYF
.,.,TRBV4-1,TRBJ2-2,TGCGCCAGCAGCCACCCGTCCTTTCCTCCCGGGGAGCTGTTTTTT,CASSHPSFPPGELFF
few,.,TRBV30,TRBJ2-2,TGTGCCTGGCGGACGGGAGTGTCGGCTGGGGAGCTGTTTTTT,CAWRTGVSAGELFF
few,TRBD2,TRBV7-9,TRBJ2-1,TGTGCCAGCAGCTTAGAAGGTCGGCTAGCGGGGGGCAATGAGCAGTTCTTC,CASSLEGRLAGGNEQFF
few,.,TRBV12-3/TRBV12-4,TRBJ1-2,TGTGCCAGCAGTTTAGCGGCCCAACTCCTCCGGACGGCCGTATCAGGCTACACCTTC,CASSLAAQLLRTAVSGYTF
many,TRBD2,TRBV20-1,TRBJ2-7,TGCAGTGCTAGAGATCCCGGACTAGCGGGAGGGGGCCTCTACGAGCAGTACTTC,CSARDPGLAGGGLYEQYF
many,.,TRBV10-3,TRBJ1-1,TGTGCCATCAGTGAGGTTCAGGGATGGACTGAAGCTTTCTTT,CAISEVQGWTEAFF
many,.,TRBV9,TRBJ2-3,TGTGCCAGCAGCGTAGCGACACCAGATACGCAGTATTTT,CASSVATPDTQYF
many,.,TRBV7-3,TRBJ2-1,TGTGCCAGCAGCTTAACTGGTCACCTCAATGAGCAGTTCTTC,CASSLTGHLNEQFF
.,TRBD1,TRBV28,TRBJ1-6,TGTGCCAGCAGTCTATGGGCAGGGGGCTCACCCCTCCACTTT,CASSLWAGGSPLHF
many,TRBD2,TRBV2,TRBJ2-3,TGTGCCAGCAGTCCCCCGGGCGGGAGGGTCTACTATACGCAGTATTTT,CASSPPGGRVYYTQYF
few,.,TRBV9,TRBJ2-5,TGTGCCAGCAGCCTCCCCCGGGGGACAGCCCATCAAGAGACCCAGTACTTC,CASSLPRGTAHQETQYF
many,TRBD2,TRBV10-3,TRBJ2-3,TGTGCCATCAGTGAGTCGGGAGGGACTAGCGGGAAAAATACGCAGTATTTT,CAISESGGTSGKNTQYF